This T cell receptor (beta chain) originates from a study of blood T cell repertoires in COVID-19 (dated by TCRdb to 2020 to 2022). In terms of the full investigation: Samples covering the acute and convalescent phases of COVID-19 were provided by collaborators in the United States, Italy and Spain. A freely available public database, intended as a resource for researchers studying the immune response to SARS-CoV-2, is where the repertoires were released. The sample metadata nearly always contained a de-identified subject ID, COVID-19 status, age in years and sex. Deeply sampled blood TCRbeta repertoires from subjects exposed to, actively infected with, or recovered from COVID-19 were included in the dataset. Samples came from the ongoing ImmuneRACE study (first 160 participants) plus 1,254 subjects from 6 global collaborators. Where available, HLA class I and class II types were obtained from metadata supplied by the sample provider rather than from assay-based typing. The prospective study material was composed of cDNA or gDNA derived from T cells, B-cell-depleted T cells, or PBMCs. The research as a whole found: Clinical and demographic metadata were provided uncurated, with the amount varying by source and participant.

TCRbeta CDR3 regions were amplified from genomic DNA by means of the immunoSEQ Assay, a bias-controlled multiplex PCR. The paper's processing steps were these. Within the assay, amplification of reference gene primers was used to estimate how many nucleated cells each sample contained. To quantify the absolute abundance of each unique TCRbeta CDR3 rearrangement, sequence reads were collapsed and filtered. For each sample, productive Simpson clonality was calculated by taking the square root of Simpson's diversity index across productive rearrangements. The clones in this table, taken by TCRdb from immuneACCESS, are in-frame only. Not every clone is retained; where verified, under half of the shortfall comes from an unresolved V gene, and the cause of the rest is unknown. The V and J calls and clone size were taken over from that table, and D and trimming were inferred from the DNA. The sample table contains some 190,000 clones; only one count was recorded for roughly 85% of them. The ten largest clones represent over 2.5% of the sample.

The collaborating institutions used their own protocols to collect whole blood in K2EDTA tubes. For TCRbeta analysis, collaborator samples were shipped as frozen whole blood, as isolated PBMCs, or as DNA extracted from either sample type. V is clipped by 1 base and J by 5 bases, and the sequence between their germline boundaries is 9 bases long. Per the germline V gene, SGHTA is the CDR1 and FQGNSA is the CDR2. Inclusive of the bounding cysteine and phenylalanine, the CDR3 is 13 residues long. Only the CDR3 region is kept as DNA, spanning 39 bases read in frame from base 1. Comment on this clone: The antigen it recognizes is unknown. Base qualities are not at hand, and no much larger clone is one base apart.

The chain couples TRBV7-2 to TRBJ2-7, with the D segment identity uncertain. The source of this sequence is a man between 60 and 70 years old with acute or convalescent COVID-19. Sequencing used peripheral blood. The nucleotide sequence reads TGTGCCAGCAGCTTAGTTGCAGGTCACGAGCAGTACTTC. The translation is CASSLVAGHEQYF.